The entry that follows covers one T cell receptor beta chain sequence. Its antigen is unknown. One junction end does not reproduce the germline sequence, and a read error may be involved. The sample belongs to a study of cytomegalovirus exposure and HLA in healthy donors. Study-wide findings and caveats: A later analysis appeared to link common viral pathogens to several of the most significant clusters. TCR sequences were mostly rare, though some public TCRs occurred in many donors. TCR beta V- and J-gene trimming, according to a later analysis, was linked to a missense DCLRE1C variant.

PCR was performed using 60 Vbeta and 13 Jbeta primers. The repertoire was sequenced with immunoSEQ multiplex PCR; TCRdb's copy has only in-frame clones and lacks some. In the table there are 95,000 to 100,000 clones, 70% to 80% of which are singletons. The CDR3 has 15 residues. CDR1 and CDR2 from the germline V gene are SEHNR and FQNEAQ (reference sequence). This rearrangement joins TRBV7-9 to TRBJ1-1; 8 positions agree with TRBD1. The sequencing input was PBMCs. This TCR came from a female donor in good health and CMV-seronegative. CDR3 amino acids: CSSSLGRGQFTEAFF. As DNA, the CDR3 is TGTTCCAGCAGCTTAGGCAGGGGGCAGTTCACTGAAGCTTTCTTT. The entire variable domain, with the rest obtained from reference TRBV7-9 and TRBJ1-1, is as follows: DTGVSQNPRHKITKRGQNVTFRCDPISEHNRLYWYRQTLGQGPEFLTYFQNEAQLEKSRLLSDRFSAERPKGSFSTLEIQRTEQGDSAMYLCSSSLGRGQFTEAFFGQGTRLTVV.